The rows below give T cell receptor beta chains drawn from one sample of a study of T cells in Graves' hyperthyroidism and ophthalmopathy. TCRdb reanalysed the multiplex PCR reads using MiXCR and keeps one entry per CDR3 protein. The sample lists hundreds of thousands of distinct CDR3 sequences, 14% seen once, with roughly a tenth in the top ten. The sample consisted of blood. The source of these receptors is a woman aged 18 to 35 with Graves' hyperthyroidism. Both conserved end residues are part of each CDR3. A D gene is named only where the DNA matches it firmly. Clone size is given for some rows only: seen once, a few or many times, or a class if the clone is expanded.

>.|TRBV24-1|many|TRBJ2-2
CATLDGNTGELFF
TGTGCCACCCTGGACGGGAACACCGGGGAGCTGTTTTTT
>TRBD1|TRBV20-1|many|TRBJ1-1
CSARDPTGGAEAFF
TGCAGTGCTAGAGACCCGACAGGGGGCGCGGAAGCTTTCTTT
>TRBD1|TRBV9|many|TRBJ2-5
CASSTGVREQETQYF
TGTGCCAGCAGCACAGGGGTAAGGGAACAAGAGACCCAGTACTTC
>.|TRBV7-3|many|TRBJ2-1
CASSLSGPVPYNEQFF
TGTGCCAGCAGCTTGAGCGGGCCGGTCCCCTACAATGAGCAGTTCTTC
>.|TRBV24-1|few|TRBJ2-5
CATSGSSLETQYF
TGTGCCACCAGCGGGAGTTCCTTGGAGACCCAGTACTTC
>TRBD2|TRBV7-9|.|TRBJ2-3
CASSLGTRRQYF
TGTGCCAGCAGCCTTGGGACTAGAAGGCAGTATTTT
>TRBD1|TRBV4-1|.|TRBJ2-7
CASSLRTGQTYEQYF
TGCGCCAGCAGCCTCAGGACAGGTCAGACCTACGAGCAGTACTTC
>.|TRBV2|few|TRBJ2-1
CASSLDSRQFF
TGTGCCAGCAGTCTCGACAGCCGACAGTTCTTC
>TRBD2|TRBV6-1|many|TRBJ2-7
CASSEGVWASGRGQYF
TGTGCCAGCAGTGAAGGCGTATGGGCTAGCGGGAGAGGGCAGTACTTC
>.|TRBV30|many|TRBJ1-2
CAWSVGSGYGYTF
TGTGCCTGGAGTGTAGGGTCAGGGTACGGCTACACCTTC
>.|TRBV20-1|many|TRBJ2-1
CSALGLLSSYNEQFF
TGCAGTGCCTTGGGACTCCTGAGTTCCTACAATGAGCAGTTCTTC
>.|TRBV2|few|TRBJ2-7
CASSEDLGYEQYF
TGTGCCAGCAGCGAGGACCTTGGGTACGAGCAGTACTTC
>.|TRBV20-1|few|TRBJ2-6
CSARPIGSGANVLTF
TGCAGTGCTAGGCCAATCGGCTCTGGGGCCAACGTCCTGACTTTC
>TRBD1|TRBV7-2|many|TRBJ2-7
CASSLAPGQGYEQYF
TGTGCCAGCAGCTTAGCCCCGGGACAGGGCTACGAGCAGTACTTC
>TRBD1|TRBV11-2|many|TRBJ2-1
CASSFTQGVIEQFF
TGTGCCAGCAGCTTTACACAGGGGGTCATAGAGCAGTTCTTC
>.|TRBV30|many|TRBJ1-5
CAWSVMTNQPQHF
TGTGCCTGGAGTGTGATGACCAATCAGCCCCAGCATTTT
>.|TRBV18|many|TRBJ2-3
CASSPDSQGDTQYF
TGTGCCAGCTCACCCGATTCACAGGGAGATACGCAGTATTTT
>.|TRBV7-9|.|TRBJ1-1
CASSSATLLTGTEAFF
TGTGCCAGCAGCTCAGCCACGTTATTGACCGGCACTGAAGCTTTCTTT
>.|TRBV7-2|.|TRBJ2-3
CASSLTANTQYF
TGTGCCAGCAGCCTTACGGCCAACACGCAGTATTTT
>.|TRBV5-4|many|TRBJ2-5
CASSFKELVPEETQYF
TGTGCCAGCAGCTTCAAAGAACTAGTCCCCGAAGAGACCCAGTACTTC
>.|TRBV5-6|many|TRBJ1-1
CASSFKVSGRATEAFF
TGTGCCAGCAGCTTTAAGGTGTCGGGGCGAGCCACTGAAGCTTTCTTT
>.|TRBV5-1|.|TRBJ2-5
CASSLWDIQETQYF
TGCGCCAGCAGCTTGTGGGATATCCAAGAGACCCAGTACTTC
>.|TRBV27|many|TRBJ1-1
CASMTGDTEAFF
TGTGCCAGCATGACGGGGGACACTGAAGCTTTCTTT
>.|TRBV20-1|.|TRBJ2-3
CGVAPSTDTQYF
TGCGGGGTAGCGCCGAGCACAGATACGCAGTATTTT
>.|TRBV20-1|.|TRBJ2-1
CSASPLHGDEQFF
TGCAGTGCTAGCCCCCTCCACGGGGATGAGCAGTTCTTC
>TRBD1|TRBV20-1|many|TRBJ1-2
CSATSMLQGASHYGYTF
TGCAGTGCTACTTCAATGCTTCAGGGGGCGTCGCACTATGGCTACACCTTC
>.|TRBV30|many|TRBJ1-5
CAWSVRAGRNNQPQHF
TGTGCCTGGAGTGTACGGGCAGGGCGAAACAATCAGCCCCAGCATTTT
>.|TRBV6-1|.|TRBJ1-1
CASTPSPQGTEAFF
TGTGCCAGCACCCCCAGCCCCCAGGGCACTGAAGCTTTCTTT
>.|TRBV20-1|few|TRBJ2-1
CSAPTRGRSYNEQFF
TGCAGTGCTCCCACGCGGGGTCGCTCCTACAATGAGCAGTTCTTC
>.|TRBV7-9|.|TRBJ1-4
CASSLGEGTNEKLFF
TGTGCCAGCAGCTTAGGAGAGGGGACTAATGAAAAACTGTTTTTT